Shown below are 3 T cell receptor beta chains from a single sample sequenced in a study of neurological immune-mediated disorders (dated by TCRdb to the late 2010s). The receptor library was made with 5' RACE. The listed sequencing device is Illumina HiSeq 2500. TCRdb reprocessing: public reads trimmed at Q25 with fastp, clones called with MiXCR, in-frame beta chains kept. Each entry merges the rows of one CDR3 protein and shows their most common DNA and genes. Here the sample has approximately 29,000 distinct CDR3 sequences; 12% occur a single time. The ten largest clones take up 7.8% of the sample. Material for sequencing was PBMCs. Receptors were obtained from a man aged 55 to 70 in good health.

This clonotype was picked up many times. CDR3 loop: CASSRFTEAFF. The CDR3 bases are TGTGCCAGCAGTCGGTTTACTGAAGCTTTCTTT. The gene calls are TRBV12-3 or TRBV12-4 and TRBJ1-1; no clear D. This CDR3 spans 11 amino acids. Between the trimmed V and J ends, which lost 5 bases and 5 bases, there was a span of 6 bases.

This clonotype has at least ten counts. The chain recombines TRBV7-2 with TRBJ2-3, with unresolved D. Trimming removed 2 bases at V and 0 bases at J, with 9 bases between. CDR3 size: 15 residues. From germline, CDR1 is SGHTA and CDR2 FQGNSA. CDR3 sequence reads: CASSLRGSSTDTQYF. DNA for the CDR3: TGTGCCAGCAGCTTACGCGGATCTAGCACAGATACGCAGTATTTT.

This clonotype was seen ten or more times. This sequence joins TRBV20-1 and TRBJ2-5; 7 nucleotides agree with TRBD2. Trimming at V came to 5 bases and at J to 2 bases, leaving 8 bases not matched to a gene. CDR3 length: 14 amino acids. Germline-derived CDR1 and CDR2 are DFQATT and SNEGSKA (reference sequence). The CDR3 nucleotides are TGCAGTGCTCACCTGACTAGCTTGCAAGAGACCCAGTACTTC. This codes for CSAHLTSLQETQYF.